This TCR beta chain was recovered during a study of blood T cells in healthy people across ages. The study's findings and limits: Whereas aged donors had fewer naive CD4+ cells, long-lived donors had more of them and higher diversity. PBMCs left unsorted prevented a conclusive naive versus antigen-experienced comparison.

Each donor was a healthy Caucasian individual from Russia, aged 6 to 90. Concerning this clonotype itself: What it binds is unknown.

A second roughly 6 to 11 cycle PCR used barcoded and J-beta primers. All cDNA molecules were each tagged by a template-switch adaptor with 12 random nucleotides. From the 5' RACE reads, TCRdb called clonotypes with MiXCR, one entry per CDR3 protein. The sample lists about 1,800,000 distinct CDR3 sequences; 28% were seen once. V was clipped by 3 bases and J by 1 base, with 11 bases between them. The CDR3 totals 15 residues. Per germline, CDR1 SGHTA and CDR2 FQGNSA. Material: blood. The sequence was collected from a woman aged 25 to 45 in good health. This chain links TRBV7-2 with TRBJ2-3, with no clear D. The CDR3 loop is CASSLVRHGTDTQYF. In nucleotides, the CDR3 is TGTGCCAGCAGCTTGGTCCGCCATGGCACAGATACGCAGTATTTT.